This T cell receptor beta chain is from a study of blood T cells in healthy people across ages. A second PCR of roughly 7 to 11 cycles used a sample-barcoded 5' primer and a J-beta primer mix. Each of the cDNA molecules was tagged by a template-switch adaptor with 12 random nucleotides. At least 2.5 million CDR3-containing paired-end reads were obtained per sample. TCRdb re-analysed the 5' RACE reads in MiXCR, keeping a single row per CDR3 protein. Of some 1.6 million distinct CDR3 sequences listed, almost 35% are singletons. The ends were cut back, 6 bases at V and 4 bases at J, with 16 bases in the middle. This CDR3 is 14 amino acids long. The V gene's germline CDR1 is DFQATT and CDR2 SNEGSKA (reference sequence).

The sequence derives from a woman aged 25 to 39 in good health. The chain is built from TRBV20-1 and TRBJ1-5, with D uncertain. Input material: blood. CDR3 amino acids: CSAIMGVGNQPQHF. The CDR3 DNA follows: TGCAGTGCCATAATGGGAGTAGGGAATCAGCCCCAGCATTTT.